This T cell receptor (beta chain) was documented in a study of cytomegalovirus exposure and HLA in healthy donors. Trimming stripped 7 bases from V and 2 bases from J, with 15 bases between. Germline V gives CDR1 MDHEN, CDR2 SYDVKM. This CDR3 has 14 residues. The PCR made use of 60 Vbeta and 13 Jbeta primers. Profiling relied on immunoSEQ multiplex PCR, and the TCRdb table lists in-frame clones only, not all of them. The table lists 80,000 to 130,000 clones, about four fifths of them singletons, with 4.1% in the top ten. Specimen: PBMCs. The chain couples TRBV28 to TRBJ2-7; D perhaps matches TRBD2 (6 bases). This TCR was sampled from a female donor in good health and CMV-seropositive. CDR3 sequence reads: CASIGGPNPYEQYF. For the CDR3, the DNA is TGTGCCAGCATTGGAGGGCCTAACCCCTACGAGCAGTACTTC.